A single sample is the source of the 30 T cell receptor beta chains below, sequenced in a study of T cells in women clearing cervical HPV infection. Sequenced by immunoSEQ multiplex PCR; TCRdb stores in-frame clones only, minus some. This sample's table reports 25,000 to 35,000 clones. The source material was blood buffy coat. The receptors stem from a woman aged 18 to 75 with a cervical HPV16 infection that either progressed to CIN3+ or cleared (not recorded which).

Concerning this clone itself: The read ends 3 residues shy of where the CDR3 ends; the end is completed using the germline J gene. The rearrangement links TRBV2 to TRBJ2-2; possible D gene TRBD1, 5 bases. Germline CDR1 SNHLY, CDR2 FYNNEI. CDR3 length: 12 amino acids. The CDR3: CASSGGRDKLFF. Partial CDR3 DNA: TGTGCCAGCAGTGGTGGCAGGGATAAG.

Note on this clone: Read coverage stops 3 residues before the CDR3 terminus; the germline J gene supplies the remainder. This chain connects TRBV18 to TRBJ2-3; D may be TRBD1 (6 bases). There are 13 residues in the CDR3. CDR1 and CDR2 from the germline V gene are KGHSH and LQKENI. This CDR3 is CASSTDRTAAQYF. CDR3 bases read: TGTGCCAGCTCAACCGACAGGACCGCCGCG.

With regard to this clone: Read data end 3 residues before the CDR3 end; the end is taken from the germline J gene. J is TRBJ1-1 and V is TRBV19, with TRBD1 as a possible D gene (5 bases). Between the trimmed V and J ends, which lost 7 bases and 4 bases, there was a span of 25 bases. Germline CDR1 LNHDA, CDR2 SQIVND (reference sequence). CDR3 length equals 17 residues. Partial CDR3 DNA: TGTGCCAGTATCGGTCTTCGGGGGGGGTGGGATGGCACTGAA. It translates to CASIGLRGGWDGTE. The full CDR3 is CASIGLRGGWDGTEAFF.

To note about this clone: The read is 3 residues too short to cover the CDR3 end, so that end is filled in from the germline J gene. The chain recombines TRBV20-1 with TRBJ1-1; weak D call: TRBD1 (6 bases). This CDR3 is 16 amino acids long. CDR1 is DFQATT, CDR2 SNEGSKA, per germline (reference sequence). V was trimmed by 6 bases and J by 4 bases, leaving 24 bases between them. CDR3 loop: CSARIRDTFRGTEAFF. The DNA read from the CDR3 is TGCAGTGCGAGGATTCGGGACACATTCCGAGGCACTGAA.

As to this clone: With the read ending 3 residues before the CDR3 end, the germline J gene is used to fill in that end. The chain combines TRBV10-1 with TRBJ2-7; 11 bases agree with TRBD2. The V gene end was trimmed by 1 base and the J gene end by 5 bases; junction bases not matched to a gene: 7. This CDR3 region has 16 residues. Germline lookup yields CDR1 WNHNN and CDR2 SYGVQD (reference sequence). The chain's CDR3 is CASSEFTSGSVNEQYF. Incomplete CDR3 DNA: TGCGCCAGCAGTGAGTTTACTAGCGGGAGTGTCAACGAG.

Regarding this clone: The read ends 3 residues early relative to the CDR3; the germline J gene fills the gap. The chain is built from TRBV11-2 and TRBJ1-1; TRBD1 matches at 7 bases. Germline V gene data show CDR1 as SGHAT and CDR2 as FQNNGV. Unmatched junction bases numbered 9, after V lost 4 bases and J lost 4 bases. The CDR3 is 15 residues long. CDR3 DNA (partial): TGTGCCAGCAGCTCAGGAGCAGGGGGGACCACTGAA. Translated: CASSSGAGGTTE. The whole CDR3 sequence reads CASSSGAGGTTEAFF.

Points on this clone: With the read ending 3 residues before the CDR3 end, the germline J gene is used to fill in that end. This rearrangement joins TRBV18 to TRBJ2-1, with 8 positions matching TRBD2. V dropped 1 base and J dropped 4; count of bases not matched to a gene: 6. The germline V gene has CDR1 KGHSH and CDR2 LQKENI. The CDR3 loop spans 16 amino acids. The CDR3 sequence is CASSPRSGIGYNEQFF. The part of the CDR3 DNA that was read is TGTGCCAGCTCACCACGTAGCGGGATTGGGTACAATGAG.

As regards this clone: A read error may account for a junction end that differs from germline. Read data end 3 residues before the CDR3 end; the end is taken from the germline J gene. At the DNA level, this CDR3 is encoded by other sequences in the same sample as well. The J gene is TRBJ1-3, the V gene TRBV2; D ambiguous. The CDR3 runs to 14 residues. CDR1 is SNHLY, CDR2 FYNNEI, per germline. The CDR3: CAIAAAPSGNTIYF. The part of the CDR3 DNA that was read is TGTGCCATTGCTGCGGCCCCCTCTGGAAACACG.

The CDR3 reads CASSIGSKAHEQFF. The CDR3 DNA, read in part, is TGTGCCAGTAGTATAGGCTCGAAGGCCCATGAG. The V call is TRBV19, the J call TRBJ2-1; D uncertain. The read gets to within 3 residues of the CDR3 end, and the germline J gene fills in the rest. Germline V gene sequence: CDR1 LNHDA, CDR2 SQIVND (reference sequence). V was shortened by 1 base and J by 8 bases, with 12 bases between the two germline ends. The CDR3 loop spans 14 amino acids.

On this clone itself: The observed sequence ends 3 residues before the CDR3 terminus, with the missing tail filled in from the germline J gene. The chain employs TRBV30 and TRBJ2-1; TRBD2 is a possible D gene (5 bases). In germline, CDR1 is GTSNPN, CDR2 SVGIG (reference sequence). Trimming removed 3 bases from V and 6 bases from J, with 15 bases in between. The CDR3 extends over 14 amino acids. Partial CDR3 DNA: TGTGCCTGGAGGGGTCTAGCCGACATCAATGAG. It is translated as CAWRGLADINE. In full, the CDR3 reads CAWRGLADINEQFF.

Partial CDR3 DNA: TGCAGTGCAGTCACGGACTCCCAGGAGACG. Encoded protein: CSAVTDSQET. The complete CDR3 protein is CSAVTDSQETQYF. The J gene is TRBJ2-3, the V gene TRBV20-1; possible D gene TRBD2, 5 bases. The read finishes 3 residues shy of the CDR3 end, and the germline J gene is used to complete it. The V gene's germline CDR1 is DFQATT and CDR2 SNEGSKA (reference sequence). The CDR3 extends over 13 amino acids.

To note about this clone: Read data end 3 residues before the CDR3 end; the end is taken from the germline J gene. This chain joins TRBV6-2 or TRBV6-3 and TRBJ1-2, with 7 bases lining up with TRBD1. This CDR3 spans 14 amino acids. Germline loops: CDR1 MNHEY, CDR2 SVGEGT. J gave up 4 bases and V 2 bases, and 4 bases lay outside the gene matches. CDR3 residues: CASSYPGDSYGYTF. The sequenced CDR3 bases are TGTGCCAGCAGTTACCCCGGGGACAGCTATGGC.

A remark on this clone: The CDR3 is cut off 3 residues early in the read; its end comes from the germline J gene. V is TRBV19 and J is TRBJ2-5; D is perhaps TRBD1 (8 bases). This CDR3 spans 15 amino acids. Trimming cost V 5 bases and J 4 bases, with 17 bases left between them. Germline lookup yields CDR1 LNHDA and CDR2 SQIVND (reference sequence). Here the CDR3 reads CASSSNNRGGETQYF. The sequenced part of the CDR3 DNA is TGTGCCAGTAGTTCCAACAACAGGGGGGGAGAGACC.

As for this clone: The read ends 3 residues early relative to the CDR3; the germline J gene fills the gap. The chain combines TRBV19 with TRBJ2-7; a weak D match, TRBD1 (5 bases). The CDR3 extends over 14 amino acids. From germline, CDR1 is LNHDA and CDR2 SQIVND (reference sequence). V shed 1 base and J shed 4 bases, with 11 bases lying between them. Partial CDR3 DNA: TGTGCCAGTAGTATAGGTGGGGCGTCGTACGAG. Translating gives CASSIGGASYE. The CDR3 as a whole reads CASSIGGASYEQYF.

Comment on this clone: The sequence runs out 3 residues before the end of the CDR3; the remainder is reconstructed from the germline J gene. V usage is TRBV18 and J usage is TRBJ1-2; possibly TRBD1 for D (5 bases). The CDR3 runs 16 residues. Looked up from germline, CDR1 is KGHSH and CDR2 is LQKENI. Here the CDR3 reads CASSPVGRTMSNDYTF. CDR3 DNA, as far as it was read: TGTGCCAGCTCACCTGTCGGACGGACAATGAGTAATGAC.

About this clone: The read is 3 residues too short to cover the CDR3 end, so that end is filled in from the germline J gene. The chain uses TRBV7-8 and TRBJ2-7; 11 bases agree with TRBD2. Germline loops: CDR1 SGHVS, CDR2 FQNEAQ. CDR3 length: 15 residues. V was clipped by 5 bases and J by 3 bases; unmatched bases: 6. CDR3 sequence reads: CASSTLTSGIYEQYF. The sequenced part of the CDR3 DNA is TGTGCCAGCAGCACCTTGACTAGCGGGATCTACGAG.

The CDR3 region is CASSAAENRFSYEQYF. The CDR3 DNA, read in part, is TGTGCCAGCAGTGCAGCAGAAAATCGGTTCTCCTACGAG. The chain uses TRBV6-1 and TRBJ2-7; D unresolved. The read finishes 3 residues shy of the CDR3 end, and the germline J gene is used to complete it. V lost 4 bases, J lost 0 bases, and 16 bases lay in between. The CDR3 loop spans 16 amino acids. Germline V gene sequence: CDR1 MNHNS, CDR2 SASEGT.

The chain's CDR3 is CASSLGAGINSPLHF. The part of the CDR3 DNA that was read is TGTGCCAGCAGCTTAGGGGCAGGGATTAATTCACCC. The chain links TRBV7-9 to TRBJ1-6, with D maybe TRBD1 (5 bases). With the read ending 3 residues before the CDR3 end, the germline J gene is used to fill in that end. This CDR3 spans 15 amino acids. CDR1 and CDR2 (germline): SEHNR, FQNEAQ (reference sequence). The V end lost 1 base, the J end lost 6 bases, and 10 bases lay between the germline ends.

CDR3 residues: CASSDGLAGGRNEQYF. CDR3 DNA, as far as it was read: TGTGCCAGCAGCGACGGACTAGCGGGAGGGCGTAACGAG. The chain uses TRBV7-6 and TRBJ2-7; 15 bases fit TRBD2. The CDR3 goes on 3 residues after the read ends, and that part is filled in from the germline J gene. V dropped 5 bases and J dropped 5; count of bases not matched to a gene: 7. The CDR3 extends over 16 amino acids. Germline V gene lookup returns CDR1 SGHVS and CDR2 FNYEAQ.

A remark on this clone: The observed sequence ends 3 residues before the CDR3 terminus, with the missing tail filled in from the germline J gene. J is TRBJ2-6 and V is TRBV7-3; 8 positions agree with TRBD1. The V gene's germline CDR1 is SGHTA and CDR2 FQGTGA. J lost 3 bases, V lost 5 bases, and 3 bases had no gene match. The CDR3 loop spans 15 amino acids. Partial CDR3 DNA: TGTGCCAGCAGCCTGACAGGGGATGGGGCCAACGTC. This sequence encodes CASSLTGDGANV. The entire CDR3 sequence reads CASSLTGDGANVLTF.

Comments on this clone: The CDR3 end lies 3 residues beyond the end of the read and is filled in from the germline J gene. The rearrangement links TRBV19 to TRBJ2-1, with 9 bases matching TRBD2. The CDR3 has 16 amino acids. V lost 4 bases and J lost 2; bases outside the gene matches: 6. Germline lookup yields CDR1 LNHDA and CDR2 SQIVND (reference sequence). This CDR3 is CASSTTSGLTYNEQFF. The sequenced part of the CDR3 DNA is TGTGCCAGTAGTACGACTAGCGGATTAACCTACAATGAG.

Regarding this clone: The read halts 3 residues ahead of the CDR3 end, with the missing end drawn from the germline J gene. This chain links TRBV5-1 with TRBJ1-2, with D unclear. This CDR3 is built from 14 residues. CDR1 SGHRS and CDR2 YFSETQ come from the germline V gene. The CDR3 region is CASSLEEGAGGYTF. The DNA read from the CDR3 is TGCGCCAGCAGCTTGGAGGAGGGCGCGGGAGGC.

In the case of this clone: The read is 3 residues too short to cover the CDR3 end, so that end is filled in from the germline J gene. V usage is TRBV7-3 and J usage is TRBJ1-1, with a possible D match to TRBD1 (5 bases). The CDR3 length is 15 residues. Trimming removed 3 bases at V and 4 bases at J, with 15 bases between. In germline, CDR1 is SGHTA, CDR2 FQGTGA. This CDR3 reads CASSFTGTGGTEAFF. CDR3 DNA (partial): TGTGCCAGCAGCTTTACCGGGACTGGGGGCACTGAA.

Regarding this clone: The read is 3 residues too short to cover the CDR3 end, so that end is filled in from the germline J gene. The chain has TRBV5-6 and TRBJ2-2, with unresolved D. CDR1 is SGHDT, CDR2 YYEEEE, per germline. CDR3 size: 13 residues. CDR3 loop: CASSIFKGEKLFF. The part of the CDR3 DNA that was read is TGTGCCAGCAGCATATTTAAGGGTGAAAAG.

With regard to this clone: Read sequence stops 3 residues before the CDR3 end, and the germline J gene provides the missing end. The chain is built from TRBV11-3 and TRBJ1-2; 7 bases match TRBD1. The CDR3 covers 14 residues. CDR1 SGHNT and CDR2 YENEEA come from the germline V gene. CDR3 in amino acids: CASSSGTALGGYTF. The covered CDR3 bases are TGTGCCAGCAGCTCCGGGACAGCCCTGGGGGGC. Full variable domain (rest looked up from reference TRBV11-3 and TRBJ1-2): EAGVVQSPRYKIIEKKQPVAFWCNPISGHNTLYWYLQNLGQGPELLIRYENEEAVDDSQLPKDRFSAERLKGVDSTLKIQPAELGDSAVYLCASSSGTALGGYTFGSGTRLTVV.

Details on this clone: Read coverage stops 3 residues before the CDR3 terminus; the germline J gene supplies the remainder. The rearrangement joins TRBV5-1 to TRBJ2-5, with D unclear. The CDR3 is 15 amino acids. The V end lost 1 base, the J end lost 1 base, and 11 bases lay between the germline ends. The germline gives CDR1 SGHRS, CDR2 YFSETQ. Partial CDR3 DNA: TGCGCCAGCAGCTTGTCGGCAGGCCTCCAAGAGACC. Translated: CASSLSAGLQET. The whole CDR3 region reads CASSLSAGLQETQYF.

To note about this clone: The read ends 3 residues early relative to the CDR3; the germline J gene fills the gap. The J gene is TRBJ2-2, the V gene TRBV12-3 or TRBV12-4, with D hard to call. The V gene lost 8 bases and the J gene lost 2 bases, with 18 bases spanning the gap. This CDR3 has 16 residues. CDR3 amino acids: CASWQVVTVNTGELFF. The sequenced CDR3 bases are TGTGCCAGCTGGCAGGTGGTGACGGTAAACACCGGGGAG.

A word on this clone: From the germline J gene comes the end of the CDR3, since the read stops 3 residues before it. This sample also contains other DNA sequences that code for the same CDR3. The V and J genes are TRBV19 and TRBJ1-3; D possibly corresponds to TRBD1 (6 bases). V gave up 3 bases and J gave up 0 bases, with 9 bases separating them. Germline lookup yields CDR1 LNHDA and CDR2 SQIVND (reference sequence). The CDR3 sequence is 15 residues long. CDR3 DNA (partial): TGTGCCAGTAGTATGGACAGAGACTCTGGAAACACC. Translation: CASSMDRDSGNT. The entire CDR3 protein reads CASSMDRDSGNTIYF.

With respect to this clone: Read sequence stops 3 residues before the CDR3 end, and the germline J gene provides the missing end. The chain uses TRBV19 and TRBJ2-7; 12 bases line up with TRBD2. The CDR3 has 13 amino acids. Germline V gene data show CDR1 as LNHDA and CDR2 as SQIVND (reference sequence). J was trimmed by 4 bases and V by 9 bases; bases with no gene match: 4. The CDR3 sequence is CASGLAGRYEQYF. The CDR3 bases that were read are TGTGCCAGCGGACTAGCGGGACGGTACGAG.

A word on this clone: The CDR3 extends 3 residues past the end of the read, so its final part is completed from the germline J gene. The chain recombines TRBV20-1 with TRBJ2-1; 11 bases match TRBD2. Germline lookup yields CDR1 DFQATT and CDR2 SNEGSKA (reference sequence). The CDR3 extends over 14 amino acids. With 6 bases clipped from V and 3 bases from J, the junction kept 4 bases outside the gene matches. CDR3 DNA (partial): TGCAGTGCACAGCTAGCGGGAGGCTACAATGAG. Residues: CSAQLAGGYNE. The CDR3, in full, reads CSAQLAGGYNEQFF.